Here is one TCR beta chain with its context. Its antigen has not been determined. The sample holds no much larger clone one base away, and base qualities are not on file. The CDR3 regions of human TCRbeta chains were analyzed by immunosequencing. For the original study's pipeline: TCRs in the repertoires were matched against a reference library of SARS-CoV-2-specific TCRs that had been generated with the MIRA antigen-specificity platform. Breadth was defined as the fraction of unique TCRs that were SARS-CoV-2-associated, and depth was defined as the fraction of total T cells that were SARS-CoV-2-associated. Using the MIRA data, each spike-specific TCR was mapped to the spike region that the TCR reacts to and placed in a CD4 or CD8 class. Log10-transformed breadth and depth values were compared by one-way ANOVA with Sidak's multiple comparisons tests. The source is immuneACCESS, and TCRdb retained only in-frame sequences with V and J called. Part of the clones is not carried over; for the studies checked, unresolved V genes explain less than half of this, and the remainder is unexplained. Clonal size and the V and J genes are those of that table, whereas D and trimming came from the DNA. Here the sample has approximately 220,000 clones; about 93% occur a single time. The ten largest account for around 1% of the sample.

In the germline V gene, CDR1 corresponds to SGHRS and CDR2 to YFSETQ. From cysteine to phenylalanine, the CDR3 is 14 amino acids long. Only the CDR3 part of the read is kept: 42 bases, read in frame from the first base. The trim is 1 base for V and 8 bases for J, with a gap of 15 bases between the germline ends. The sample's time point, from its label and the paper: baseline before first vaccination. The treatment or condition label here, explained by the study, means: meningococcal conjugate vaccine given as trial control. Samples from vaccinated people were obtained from the UK trials COV001 and COV002, which included a single-blind randomized controlled phase 2/3 trial of AZD1222 (ChAdOx1 nCoV-19) in healthy adults. Trial participant PBMC samples were collected at day 0 and day 28 after the second dose for TCRbeta chain sequencing. The sample originates from a study of T cell responses to AZD1222 COVID-19 vaccine (dated by TCRdb to 2020 to 2022). Regarding the study in general: TCR sequencing was performed for more than 230 trial participants, of whom about 200 were given two doses of AZD1222 and roughly 25 were given two doses of MenACWY control vaccine. Trial participants were enrolled into age subgroups of 18-55, 56-69 and 70-plus years, which contained approximately 150, 28 and 58 TCR-sequenced participants, respectively. The full study reports these points: After two AZD1222 doses, spike-specific TCR breadth and depth were significantly higher than at day 0 and than in MenACWY recipients. Conclusions about previously exposed vaccinees are limited, since just six AZD1222 recipients were seropositive for SARS-CoV-2 at baseline. Because no day 14 peak-response samples were available, repertoires were characterized only after the peak T cell response. Epitopes outside the regions mutated in the B.1.351 and B.1.1.7 variants were reportedly recognized by nearly half of the unique spike-specific TCRs. In the small 56-69-year group, the increase in depth fell short of significance, most likely because of low power. Participants were mostly white British, with more females than males. The authors suggested clonal diversity may have been underestimated. Vaccine-associated CD4 TCRs spanned the whole spike protein, with dominant responses in regions 160-218 and 743-854.

This receptor was obtained from an adult in good health. This specimen was peripheral blood, taken on day 0 of MenACWY control vaccination. This chain is built from TRBV5-1 and TRBJ1-2, and the D gene may be TRBD1, 6 bases matching. The CDR3 reads as follows: CASSLYRETGGYTF. The nucleotide sequence is given as TGCGCCAGCAGCTTGTACAGGGAAACGGGGGGCTACACCTTC.